This T cell receptor (beta chain) was observed in a study of blood T cell repertoires in COVID-19 (dated by TCRdb to the early 2020s). With respect to the entire study: Samples from collaborators originated in the United States, Italy and Spain and spanned both the acute and convalescent phases of COVID-19. The material from the prospective study consisted of cDNA or gDNA derived from T cells, B-cell-depleted T cells, or PBMCs. Subjects who had been exposed to COVID-19, were actively infected with it, or had recovered from it provided the deeply sampled blood TCRbeta repertoires that made up the dataset. A freely available public database, intended as a resource for researchers studying the immune response to SARS-CoV-2, is where the repertoires were released. Samples came from the ongoing ImmuneRACE study (first 160 participants) plus 1,254 subjects from 6 global collaborators. Sample metadata almost always included a de-identified subject ID, COVID-19 status, age in years and sex. Where HLA class I and class II types were available, the types were taken from metadata supplied by the sample provider, not from assay-based typing. The investigation overall reported the following: The quantity of clinical and demographic metadata differed by source and by participant and was supplied without curation.

Note on this clone: The antigen this receptor binds is unknown. It has no much larger one-base neighbor in the sample; base qualities were not kept.

The immunoSEQ Assay, a bias-controlled multiplex PCR, was used to amplify TCRbeta CDR3 regions from genomic DNA. In the original analysis: Nucleated cell counts per sample were estimated from amplification of reference gene primers within the assay. To quantify the absolute abundance of each unique TCRbeta CDR3 rearrangement, sequence reads were collapsed and filtered. For each sample, productive Simpson clonality was calculated as the square root of Simpson's diversity index over productive rearrangements. What TCRdb holds here is the immuneACCESS table cut down to in-frame rearrangements. Part of the clones is not present; checked against another copy, under half of the missing clones reflect an unresolved V gene, and the others are unexplained. V, J and clone size derive from that table, while D and trimming were established from the DNA sequence. The sample table records approximately 130,000 clones; roughly four fifths of these occur just once. The ten largest account for 18% of the sample.

Trimming at the junction amounts to 2 bases on V and 0 bases on J, and the germline ends lie 18 bases apart. The germline V gene provides CDR1 SGHRS and CDR2 YFSETQ. The cysteine opens and the phenylalanine closes a CDR3 of 18 amino acids. CDR3 DNA is the only sequence kept; it has 54 bases, read in frame from the first base. Participants in the prospective study were aged roughly 18 to 100 years, lived in about two dozen United States geographic areas, and enrolled through a virtual design. In the prospective study, participants were assigned to cohorts based on the clinical history participants reported in a screening survey and a study questionnaire. For ImmuneRACE Cohort 3, a participant was defined as recovered based on two consecutive negative NP/OP PCR tests, clearance by a healthcare professional, or resolution of symptoms. In the prospective study, mobile phlebotomists collected whole blood, serum and a nasopharyngeal or oropharyngeal swab from each participant. Over a 2-month period, participants in the prospective study had the option of providing additional blood draws and questionnaires. Before DNA extraction, prospective study blood samples were shipped either frozen or at room temperature.

The sequenced sample consisted of PBMCs or T cells enriched from blood (not recorded which). This sequence originates from a man aged 25-45 years who had recovered from COVID-19. The sequence is built from TRBV5-1 and TRBJ2-1; perhaps TRBD1 is the D gene, with 5 bases matching. At the DNA level, the sequence is TGCGCCAGCAGCTTTTCGGTGGGGCGTGTGAGCTCCTACAATGAGCAGTTCTTC. Its translation reads: CASSFSVGRVSSYNEQFF.